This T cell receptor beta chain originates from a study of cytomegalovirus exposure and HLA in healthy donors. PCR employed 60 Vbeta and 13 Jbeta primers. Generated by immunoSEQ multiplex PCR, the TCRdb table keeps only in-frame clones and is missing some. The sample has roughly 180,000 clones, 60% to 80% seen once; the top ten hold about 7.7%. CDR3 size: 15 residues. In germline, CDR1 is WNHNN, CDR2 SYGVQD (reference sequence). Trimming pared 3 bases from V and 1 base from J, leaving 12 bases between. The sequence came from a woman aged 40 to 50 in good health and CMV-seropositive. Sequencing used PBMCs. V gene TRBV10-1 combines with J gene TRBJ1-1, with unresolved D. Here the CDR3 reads CASSDSGRGNTEAFF. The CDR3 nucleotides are TGCGCCAGCAGTGACAGCGGTCGTGGGAACACTGAAGCTTTCTTT.